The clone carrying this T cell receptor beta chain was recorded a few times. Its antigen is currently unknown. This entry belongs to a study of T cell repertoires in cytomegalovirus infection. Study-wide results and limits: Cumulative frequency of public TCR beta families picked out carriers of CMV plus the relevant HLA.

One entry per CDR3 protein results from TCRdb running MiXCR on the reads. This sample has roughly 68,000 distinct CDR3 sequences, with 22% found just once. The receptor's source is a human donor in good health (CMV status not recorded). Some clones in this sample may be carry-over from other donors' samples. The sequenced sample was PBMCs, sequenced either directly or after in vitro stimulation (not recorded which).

CDR3 coding DNA: TGTGCCAGCAGTTACACGGGTATTCAAGAGACCCAGTACTTC. This sequence encodes CASSYTGIQETQYF. The J gene is TRBJ2-5, the V gene TRBV6-6, with D hard to call. The CDR3 consists of 14 residues. V lost 2 bases to trimming and J lost 2 bases, with 9 bases between them. Germline CDR1 reads MNHNY; CDR2 reads SVGAGI (reference sequence).